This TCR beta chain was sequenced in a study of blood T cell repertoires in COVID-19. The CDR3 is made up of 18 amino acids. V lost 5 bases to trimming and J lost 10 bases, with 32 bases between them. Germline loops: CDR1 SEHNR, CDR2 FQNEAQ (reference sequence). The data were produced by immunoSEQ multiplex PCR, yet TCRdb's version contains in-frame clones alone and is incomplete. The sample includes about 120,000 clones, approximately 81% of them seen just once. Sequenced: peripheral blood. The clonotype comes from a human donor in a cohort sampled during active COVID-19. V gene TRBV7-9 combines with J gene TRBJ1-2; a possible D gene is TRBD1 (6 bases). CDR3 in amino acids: CASSPHGATGSVEGDYTF. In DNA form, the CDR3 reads TGTGCCAGCAGCCCCCATGGGGCAACAGGGTCCGTTGAGGGAGACTACACCTTC.